The source of this T cell receptor (beta chain) is a study of blood T cell repertoires in COVID-19. V was shortened by 6 bases and J by 5 bases, with 10 bases between the two germline ends. Germline V gene sequence: CDR1 KGHSH, CDR2 LQKENI. The length of the CDR3 is 12 residues. The table came from immunoSEQ multiplex PCR; TCRdb's copy has only in-frame clones and leaves some out. The table lists around 30,000 clones, over 60% of them singletons. The source is a human donor in a cohort sampled during active COVID-19. Sequenced input: peripheral blood. J is TRBJ2-5 and V is TRBV18; no clear D. The CDR3 sequence: CASSPFGETQYF. The CDR3 DNA reads as TGTGCCAGCTCGCCGTTCGGGGAGACCCAGTACTTC.